The sample holds many counts of the clone carrying this T cell receptor beta chain. This specimen belongs to a study of early T cells in non-severe SARS-CoV-2 infection. Study as a whole: Chains were unpaired, as sequencing was done on bulk RNA from unsorted whole blood.

One entry per CDR3 protein, called by TCRdb with MiXCR from the 5' RACE reads. The repertoire holds 26,000 or so distinct CDR3 sequences, with around 4.5% as singletons. With V trimmed by 5 bases and J by 3 bases, 4 bases remained unmatched. In germline, CDR1 is SGHKS, CDR2 YYEKEE (reference sequence). This CDR3 region has 16 residues. The origin of this receptor is an adult who was a healthcare worker with PCR-confirmed SARS-CoV-2 infection or an uninfected control (not recorded which). The sequenced sample was whole blood, obtained at baseline. The chain is built from TRBV5-5 and TRBJ2-1; 14 bases line up with TRBD2. The CDR3 reads CASSGTSGRNYNEQFF. Written as DNA, the CDR3 is TGTGCCAGCAGTGGGACTAGCGGGAGAAACTACAATGAGCAGTTCTTC.